These T cell receptor beta chains were read from a single sample in a study of blood T cell repertoires in COVID-19. TCRdb's copy holds only in-frame clones and misses some; the assay was immunoSEQ multiplex PCR. The sample carries 99,000 or so clones, around 84% recorded once. The specimen sequenced was peripheral blood. The receptors here all came from a woman aged 55-70 years in a cohort sampled during active or convalescent COVID-19. Both conserved end residues are part of each CDR3. D genes are given only for firm matches. The listing skips clone size in some rows; elsewhere it reads once, few, many or a size class.

v_gene: TRBV14
j_gene: TRBJ1-1
abundance: NA
d_gene: TRBD1
CDR3aa: CASSRRGVVTEAFF
CDR3nt: TGTGCCAGCAGCCGCAGGGGGGTTGTGACTGAAGCTTTCTTT

v_gene: TRBV10-1
j_gene: TRBJ1-6
abundance: NA
d_gene: TRBD1
CDR3aa: CASSKGQGSDSPLHF
CDR3nt: TGCGCCAGCAGTAAGGGACAGGGTTCGGATTCACCCCTCCACTTT

v_gene: TRBV9
j_gene: TRBJ1-3
abundance: NA
d_gene: NA
CDR3aa: CASSVGGTGNTIYF
CDR3nt: TGTGCCAGCAGCGTAGGGGGGACAGGAAACACCATATATTTT

v_gene: TRBV5-6
j_gene: TRBJ2-7
abundance: NA
d_gene: NA
CDR3aa: CASSLVERPYEQYF
CDR3nt: TGTGCCAGCAGCTTGGTTGAGCGACCCTACGAGCAGTACTTC

v_gene: TRBV5-4
j_gene: TRBJ2-5
abundance: NA
d_gene: NA
CDR3aa: CASSLVGETQYF
CDR3nt: TGTGCCAGCAGCTTAGTCGGAGAGACCCAGTACTTC

v_gene: TRBV3-1/TRBV3-2
j_gene: TRBJ2-5
abundance: NA
d_gene: NA
CDR3aa: CASSQEPSRETQYF
CDR3nt: TGTGCCAGCAGCCAAGAGCCAAGCCGGGAGACCCAGTACTTC

v_gene: TRBV9
j_gene: TRBJ1-2
abundance: once
d_gene: NA
CDR3aa: CASSDSLRGSYGYTF
CDR3nt: TGTGCCAGCAGCGACAGCCTCAGGGGCAGCTATGGCTACACCTTC

v_gene: TRBV5-1
j_gene: TRBJ1-4
abundance: NA
d_gene: NA
CDR3aa: CASSLAEGVNEKLFF
CDR3nt: TGCGCCAGCAGCTTGGCCGAGGGGGTTAATGAAAAACTGTTTTTT

v_gene: TRBV5-1
j_gene: TRBJ2-1
abundance: NA
d_gene: NA
CDR3aa: CASSLLAWNEQFF
CDR3nt: TGCGCCAGCAGCCTACTAGCCTGGAATGAGCAGTTCTTC

v_gene: TRBV19
j_gene: TRBJ1-2
abundance: NA
d_gene: TRBD1
CDR3aa: CASSIVQGDGYTF
CDR3nt: TGTGCCAGTAGTATAGTACAGGGGGATGGCTACACCTTC

v_gene: TRBV27
j_gene: TRBJ1-2
abundance: NA
d_gene: NA
CDR3aa: CASSLSQGFNYGYTF
CDR3nt: TGTGCCAGCAGTTTATCCCAGGGCTTTAACTATGGCTACACCTTC

v_gene: TRBV4-2
j_gene: TRBJ2-1
abundance: NA
d_gene: TRBD2
CDR3aa: CASSQDLGLAGYNEQFF
CDR3nt: TGTGCCAGCAGCCAAGATCTCGGGCTAGCGGGGTACAATGAGCAGTTCTTC

v_gene: TRBV6-5
j_gene: TRBJ2-5
abundance: once
d_gene: NA
CDR3aa: CASARGGTLMETQYF
CDR3nt: TGTGCCAGCGCCCGCGGCGGGACGTTGATGGAGACCCAGTACTTC

v_gene: TRBV5-5
j_gene: TRBJ2-2
abundance: NA
d_gene: TRBD2
CDR3aa: CASSWSGGPNTGELFF
CDR3nt: TGTGCCAGCAGCTGGAGCGGGGGGCCGAACACCGGGGAGCTGTTTTTT

v_gene: TRBV21-1
j_gene: TRBJ1-1
abundance: NA
d_gene: NA
CDR3aa: CAWAGQFITEAFF
CDR3nt: TGTGCTTGGGCGGGACAGTTTATTACTGAAGCTTTCTTT

v_gene: TRBV14
j_gene: TRBJ2-7
abundance: NA
d_gene: TRBD1
CDR3aa: CASVRTGRHEQYF
CDR3nt: TGTGCCAGCGTTCGGACAGGGAGACACGAGCAGTACTTC

v_gene: TRBV2
j_gene: TRBJ1-1
abundance: NA
d_gene: NA
CDR3aa: CASSGYSEAFF
CDR3nt: TGTGCCAGCAGTGGCTATTCCGAAGCTTTCTTT

v_gene: TRBV2
j_gene: TRBJ2-7
abundance: NA
d_gene: NA
CDR3aa: CASSELYEQYF
CDR3nt: TGTGCCAGCAGTGAACTCTACGAGCAGTACTTC

v_gene: TRBV12-5
j_gene: TRBJ2-6
abundance: NA
d_gene: NA
CDR3aa: CASGPSGANVLTF
CDR3nt: TGTGCTAGTGGCCCTTCTGGGGCCAACGTCCTGACTTTC

v_gene: TRBV7-9
j_gene: TRBJ1-1
abundance: NA
d_gene: NA
CDR3aa: CASRGLGAGTEAFF
CDR3nt: TGTGCCAGCAGGGGGCTGGGGGCGGGTACTGAAGCTTTCTTT

v_gene: TRBV2
j_gene: TRBJ2-1
abundance: NA
d_gene: NA
CDR3aa: CASSESVYNEQFF
CDR3nt: TGTGCCAGCAGTGAATCGGTCTACAATGAGCAGTTCTTC

v_gene: TRBV7-9
j_gene: TRBJ2-1
abundance: NA
d_gene: TRBD2
CDR3aa: CASSFRTSGSGAGGNEQFF
CDR3nt: TGTGCCAGCAGCTTTCGGACTAGCGGGAGCGGAGCGGGTGGGAATGAGCAGTTCTTC

v_gene: TRBV7-2
j_gene: TRBJ1-1
abundance: NA
d_gene: TRBD1
CDR3aa: CASSFSSGQWGTEAFF
CDR3nt: TGTGCCAGCAGCTTTTCGTCGGGACAGTGGGGCACTGAAGCTTTCTTT

v_gene: TRBV27
j_gene: TRBJ2-7
abundance: NA
d_gene: NA
CDR3aa: CASSTGGDEQYF
CDR3nt: TGTGCCAGCAGTACAGGGGGGGACGAGCAGTACTTC

v_gene: TRBV27
j_gene: TRBJ2-1
abundance: NA
d_gene: NA
CDR3aa: CASSLSAGYNEQFF
CDR3nt: TGTGCCAGCAGTTTATCGGCAGGTTACAATGAGCAGTTCTTC

v_gene: TRBV12-5
j_gene: TRBJ1-3
abundance: NA
d_gene: TRBD1
CDR3aa: CASGLTGAGNTIYF
CDR3nt: TGTGCTAGTGGTCTGACAGGGGCGGGAAACACCATATATTTT

v_gene: TRBV10-1
j_gene: TRBJ1-6
abundance: few
d_gene: NA
CDR3aa: CASNRTAPF
CDR3nt: TGCGCCAGCAATAGGACAGCCCCATTT

v_gene: TRBV19
j_gene: TRBJ1-4
abundance: NA
d_gene: NA
CDR3aa: CASSMTGEATNEKLFF
CDR3nt: TGTGCCAGTAGTATGACGGGAGAGGCAACTAATGAAAAACTGTTTTTT

v_gene: TRBV10-3
j_gene: TRBJ1-2
abundance: NA
d_gene: TRBD1
CDR3aa: CAISAGDSHYGYTF
CDR3nt: TGTGCCATCAGTGCTGGGGACAGCCACTATGGCTACACCTTC

v_gene: TRBV5-4
j_gene: TRBJ1-2
abundance: NA
d_gene: TRBD1
CDR3aa: CASSLGDRGSPYGYTF
CDR3nt: TGTGCCAGCAGCTTGGGGGACAGGGGAAGTCCCTATGGCTACACCTTC

v_gene: TRBV5-1
j_gene: TRBJ2-1
abundance: once
d_gene: TRBD1
CDR3aa: CASEGTGAYNEQFF
CDR3nt: TGCGCCAGTGAGGGGACAGGGGCCTACAATGAGCAGTTCTTC